This TCR beta chain appears in the sequencing data of a study of beta chain features in type 1 diabetes. The CDR3 totals 14 residues. The V gene's germline CDR1 is LGHNA and CDR2 YNFKEQ. V gave up 4 bases and J gave up 5 bases, with 12 bases separating them. This clone has a handful of counts. Expressed TCRB transcripts were sequenced because the entire RNA isolate underwent reverse transcription. Libraries were prepared by immunoSEQ multiplex PCR; TCRdb keeps only in-frame clonotypes and omits some of them. In the table there are nearly 250,000 clones, approximately 14% of which are singletons. V gene TRBV4-2 combines with J gene TRBJ2-1; D unclear. The clonotype was recovered from a woman in her thirties or forties in good health. Sample: naive CD4+ T cells from blood. The CDR3 region has the DNA TGTGCCAGCAGCCGAACAACCCCGCACAATGAGCAGTTCTTC. It yields the protein CASSRTTPHNEQFF.